This is a list of T cell receptor beta chains from one sample in a study of graft-versus-host responses after intestinal transplantation. Repertoires were generated with immunoSEQ multiplex PCR, while TCRdb's copy carries only in-frame clones and drops some. The sample includes about 23,000 clones, over 90% of them seen just once. The specimen comprised PBMCs, sampled 39 to 40 days after intestinal transplant. These receptors all stem from a human patient who received an intestinal transplant, so some T cells may come from the graft donor. The CDR3 runs from the conserved cysteine through the conserved F or W. The D gene is left open where the match is weak. Size is stated for part of the rows, as once, few or many counts, or as a class when the clone is expanded.

clone size	D gene	V gene	J gene	CDR3 DNA	CDR3 protein
NA	TRBD1	TRBV5-1	TRBJ2-5	TGCGCCAGCAGCTTGGGAGGGGGCGAGACCCAGTACTTC	CASSLGGGETQYF
once	TRBD2	TRBV13	TRBJ2-5	TGTGCCAGCAGCTCCGGGAAGCGGGAGGGCCCCCAAGAGACCCAGTACTTC	CASSSGKREGPQETQYF
NA	NA	TRBV27	TRBJ1-4	TGTGCCAGCAGTTTGAATACCCTGCGGGCTAATGAAAAACTGTTTTTT	CASSLNTLRANEKLFF
NA	NA	TRBV2	TRBJ1-3	TGTGCCAGCACTACGACTGACAGCTCTGGAAACACCATATATTTT	CASTTTDSSGNTIYF
NA	TRBD2	TRBV27	TRBJ2-7	TGTGCCAGCAGCCTACGACTAGCGGGAGGGCCAGAGCAGTACTTC	CASSLRLAGGPEQYF
NA	NA	TRBV7-9	TRBJ2-3	TGTGCCAGCAGCTTAGTGACGAGGAGCACAGATACGCAGTATTTT	CASSLVTRSTDTQYF
once	NA	TRBV28	TRBJ1-2	TGTGCCAGCAGTCCCCCGGAGTTGGGACCGCCGGTGGAAGGCTACACCTTC	CASSPPELGPPVEGYTF
NA	NA	TRBV11-1	TRBJ2-7	TGTGCCAGCAGCTTACTAGGGACACCATTCTCCTACGAGCAGTACTTC	CASSLLGTPFSYEQYF
NA	NA	TRBV6-4	TRBJ1-3	TGTGCCAGCAGTGACTCGAAGTGCGCCAGCGGAAACACCATATATTTT	CASSDSKCASGNTIYF
NA	TRBD1	TRBV23-1	TRBJ2-3	TGCGCCAGCAGCCGACAGGGAAACACAGATACGCAGTATTTT	CASSRQGNTDTQYF
NA	NA	TRBV4-1	TRBJ1-2	TGCGCCAGCAGCCAAGATCCGTCTTTATATGGCTACACCTTC	CASSQDPSLYGYTF
NA	NA	TRBV19	TRBJ1-2	TGTGCCAGTAGTATACAAAACTATGGCTACACCTTC	CASSIQNYGYTF
once	TRBD2	TRBV4-1	TRBJ2-5	TGCGCCAGCAGCCTCGAGGAGACTAGCGGGGTATCGGAGACCCAGTACTTC	CASSLEETSGVSETQYF